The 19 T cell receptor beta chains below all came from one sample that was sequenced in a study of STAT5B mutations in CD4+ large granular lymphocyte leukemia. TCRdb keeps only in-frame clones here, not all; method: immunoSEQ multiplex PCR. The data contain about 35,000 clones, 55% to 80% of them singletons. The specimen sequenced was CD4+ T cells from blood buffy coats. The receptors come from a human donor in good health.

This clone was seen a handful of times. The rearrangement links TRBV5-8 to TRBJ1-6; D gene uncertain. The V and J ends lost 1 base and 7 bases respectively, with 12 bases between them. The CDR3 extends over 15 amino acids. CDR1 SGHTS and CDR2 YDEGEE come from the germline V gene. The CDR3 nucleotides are TGTGCCAGCAGCTTGAGTGCAGGCGGAAATTCACCCCTCCACTTT. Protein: CASSLSAGGNSPLHF. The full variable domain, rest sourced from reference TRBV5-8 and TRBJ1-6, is EAGVTQSPTHLIKTRGQQATLRCSPISGHTSVYWYQQALGLGLQFLLWYDEGEERNRGNFPPRFSGRQFPNYSSELNVNALELEDSALYLCASSLSAGGNSPLHFGNGTRLTVT.

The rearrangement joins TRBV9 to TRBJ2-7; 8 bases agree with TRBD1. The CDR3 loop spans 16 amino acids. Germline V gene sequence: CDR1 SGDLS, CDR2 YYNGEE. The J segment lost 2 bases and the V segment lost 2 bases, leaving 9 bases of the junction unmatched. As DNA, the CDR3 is TGTGCCAGCAGCGTGAGAGGGACAGGAGTAGCCTACGAGCAGTACTTC. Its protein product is CASSVRGTGVAYEQYF.

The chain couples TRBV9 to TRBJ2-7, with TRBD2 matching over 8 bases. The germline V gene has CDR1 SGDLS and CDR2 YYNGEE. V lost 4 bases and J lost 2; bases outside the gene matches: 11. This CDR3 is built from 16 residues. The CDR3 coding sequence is TGTGCCAGCAGCCCCCAAACACGGGGGGGGACCTACGAGCAGTACTTC. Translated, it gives CASSPQTRGGTYEQYF.

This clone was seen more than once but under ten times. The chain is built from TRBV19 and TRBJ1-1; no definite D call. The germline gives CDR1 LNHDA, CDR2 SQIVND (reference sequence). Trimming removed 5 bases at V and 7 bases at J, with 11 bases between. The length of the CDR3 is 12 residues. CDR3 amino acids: CASSSLALEAFF. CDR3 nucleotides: TGTGCCAGTAGTTCCCTAGCCCTTGAAGCTTTCTTT.

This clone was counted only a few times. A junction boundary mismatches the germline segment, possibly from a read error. The DNA of the CDR3 is TGTGCCAGCAGCTTAGACACTCCACCTACCTTC. Its protein product is CASSLDTPPTF. This rearrangement joins TRBV7-8 to TRBJ2-7; D remains unclear. Germline CDR1 reads SGHVS; CDR2 reads FQNEAQ. The length of the CDR3 is 11 residues.

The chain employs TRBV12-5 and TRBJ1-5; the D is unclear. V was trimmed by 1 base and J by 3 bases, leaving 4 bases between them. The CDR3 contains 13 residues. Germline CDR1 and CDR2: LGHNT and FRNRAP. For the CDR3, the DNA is TGTGCTAGTGGTTTGGAGCCCAATCAGCCCCAGCATTTT. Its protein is CASGLEPNQPQHF.

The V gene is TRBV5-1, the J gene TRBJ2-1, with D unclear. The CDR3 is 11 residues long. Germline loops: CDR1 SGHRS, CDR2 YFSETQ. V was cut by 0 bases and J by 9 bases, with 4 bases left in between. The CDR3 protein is CASSLGREQFF. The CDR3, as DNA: TGCGCCAGCAGCTTGGGACGTGAGCAGTTCTTC.

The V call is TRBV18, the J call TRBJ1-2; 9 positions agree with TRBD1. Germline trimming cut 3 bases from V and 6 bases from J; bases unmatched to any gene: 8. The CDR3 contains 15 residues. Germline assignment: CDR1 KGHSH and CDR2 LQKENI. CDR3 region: CASSPRTGGGDGYTF. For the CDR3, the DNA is TGTGCCAGCTCACCGCGCACAGGGGGCGGAGATGGCTACACCTTC.

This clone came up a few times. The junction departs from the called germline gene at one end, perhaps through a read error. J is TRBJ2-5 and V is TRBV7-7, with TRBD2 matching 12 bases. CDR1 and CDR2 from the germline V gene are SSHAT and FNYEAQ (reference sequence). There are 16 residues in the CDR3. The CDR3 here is CASSSSSGGAGKTQYF. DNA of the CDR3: TGTGCTAGCAGCTCCTCTAGCGGGGGGGCCGGAAAGACCCAGTACTTC.

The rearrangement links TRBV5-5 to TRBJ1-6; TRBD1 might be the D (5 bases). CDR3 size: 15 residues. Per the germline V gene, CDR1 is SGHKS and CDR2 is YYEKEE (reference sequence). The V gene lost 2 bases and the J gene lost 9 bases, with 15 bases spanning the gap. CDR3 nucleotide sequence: TGTGCCAGCAGCTTCCTTCGGGGGAATAGTTCACCCCTCCACTTT. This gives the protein CASSFLRGNSSPLHF. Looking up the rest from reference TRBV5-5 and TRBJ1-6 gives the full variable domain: DAGVTQSPTHLIKTRGQQVTLRCSPISGHKSVSWYQQVLGQGPQFIFQYYEKEERGRGNFPDRFSARQFPNYSSELNVNALLLGDSALYLCASSFLRGNSSPLHFGNGTRLTVT.

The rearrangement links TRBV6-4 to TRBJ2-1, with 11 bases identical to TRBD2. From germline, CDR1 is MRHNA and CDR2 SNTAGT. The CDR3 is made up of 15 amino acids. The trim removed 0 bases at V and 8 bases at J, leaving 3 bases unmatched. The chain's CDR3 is CASSDSLAGGHEQFF. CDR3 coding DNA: TGTGCCAGCAGTGACTCCCTAGCGGGGGGACATGAGCAGTTCTTC.

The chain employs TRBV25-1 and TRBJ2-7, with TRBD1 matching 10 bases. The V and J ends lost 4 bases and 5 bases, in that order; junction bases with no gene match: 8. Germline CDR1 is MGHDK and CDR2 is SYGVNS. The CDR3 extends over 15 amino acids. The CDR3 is CASSGTGTGDHEQYF. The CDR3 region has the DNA TGTGCCAGCAGTGGGACCGGGACAGGGGACCACGAGCAGTACTTC.

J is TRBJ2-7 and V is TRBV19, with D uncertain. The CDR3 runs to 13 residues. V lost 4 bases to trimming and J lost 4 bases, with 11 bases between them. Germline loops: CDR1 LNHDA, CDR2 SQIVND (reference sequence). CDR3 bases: TGTGCCAGTAGTACCATGCCGGCGTACGAGCAGTACTTC. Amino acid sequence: CASSTMPAYEQYF.

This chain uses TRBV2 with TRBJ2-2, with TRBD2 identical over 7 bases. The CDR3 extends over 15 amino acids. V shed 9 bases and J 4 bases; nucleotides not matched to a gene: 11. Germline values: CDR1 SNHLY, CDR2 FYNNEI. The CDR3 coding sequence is TGTGCCAGTCAGGAGAGCGGGGCCGCCACCGGGGAGCTGTTTTTT. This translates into CASQESGAATGELFF.

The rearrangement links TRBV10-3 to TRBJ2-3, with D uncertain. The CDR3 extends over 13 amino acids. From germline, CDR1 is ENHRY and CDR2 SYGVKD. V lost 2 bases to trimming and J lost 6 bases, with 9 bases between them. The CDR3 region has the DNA TGTGCCATCAGTGAGCTTTGGGTGGATACGCAGTATTTT. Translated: CAISELWVDTQYF.

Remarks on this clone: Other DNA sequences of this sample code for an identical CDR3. The CDR3 reads CASSLGRGTEAFF. CDR3 bases: TGCGCCAGCAGCTTGGGCAGGGGGACTGAAGCTTTCTTT. This chain connects TRBV5-1 to TRBJ1-1; 7 bases agree with TRBD1. With 0 bases clipped from V and 5 bases from J, the junction kept 1 base outside the gene matches. CDR3 size: 13 residues. The germline CDR1 and CDR2 sequences are SGHRS and YFSETQ.

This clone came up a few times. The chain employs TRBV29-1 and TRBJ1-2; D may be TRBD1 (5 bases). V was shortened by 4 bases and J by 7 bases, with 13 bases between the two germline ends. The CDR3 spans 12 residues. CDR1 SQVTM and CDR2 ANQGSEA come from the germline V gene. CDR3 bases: TGCAGCGTTGGGCCAGGGAGGGGTGGCTACACCTTC. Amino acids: CSVGPGRGGYTF.

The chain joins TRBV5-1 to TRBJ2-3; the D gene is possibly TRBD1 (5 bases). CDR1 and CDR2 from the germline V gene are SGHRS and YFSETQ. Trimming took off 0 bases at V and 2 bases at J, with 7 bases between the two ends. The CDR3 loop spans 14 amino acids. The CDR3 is CASSLGQYTDTQYF. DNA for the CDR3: TGCGCCAGCAGCTTGGGACAGTACACAGATACGCAGTATTTT.

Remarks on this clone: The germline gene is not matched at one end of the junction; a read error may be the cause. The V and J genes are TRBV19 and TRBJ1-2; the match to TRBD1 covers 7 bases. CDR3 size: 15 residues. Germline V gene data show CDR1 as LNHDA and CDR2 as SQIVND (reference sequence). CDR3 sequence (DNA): TGTGCCAGTAGTATCTCGGGACAGCCTAAGTATGGCTACACCTTC. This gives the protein CASSISGQPKYGYTF.